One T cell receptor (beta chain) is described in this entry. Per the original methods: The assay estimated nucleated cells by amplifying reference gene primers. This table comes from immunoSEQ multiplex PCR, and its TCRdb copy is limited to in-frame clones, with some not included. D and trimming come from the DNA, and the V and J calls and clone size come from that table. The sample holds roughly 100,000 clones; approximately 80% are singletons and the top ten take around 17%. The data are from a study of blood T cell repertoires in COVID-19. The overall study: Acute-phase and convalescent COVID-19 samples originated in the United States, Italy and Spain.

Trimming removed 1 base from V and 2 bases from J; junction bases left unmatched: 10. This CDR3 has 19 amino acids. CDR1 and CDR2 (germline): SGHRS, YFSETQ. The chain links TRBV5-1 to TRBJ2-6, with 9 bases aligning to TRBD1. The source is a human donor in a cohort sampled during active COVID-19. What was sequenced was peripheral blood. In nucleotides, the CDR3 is TGCGCCAGCAGCTTGAGGATGGGACAGGGACTAACTGGGGCCAACGTCCTGACTTTC. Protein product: CASSLRMGQGLTGANVLTF.